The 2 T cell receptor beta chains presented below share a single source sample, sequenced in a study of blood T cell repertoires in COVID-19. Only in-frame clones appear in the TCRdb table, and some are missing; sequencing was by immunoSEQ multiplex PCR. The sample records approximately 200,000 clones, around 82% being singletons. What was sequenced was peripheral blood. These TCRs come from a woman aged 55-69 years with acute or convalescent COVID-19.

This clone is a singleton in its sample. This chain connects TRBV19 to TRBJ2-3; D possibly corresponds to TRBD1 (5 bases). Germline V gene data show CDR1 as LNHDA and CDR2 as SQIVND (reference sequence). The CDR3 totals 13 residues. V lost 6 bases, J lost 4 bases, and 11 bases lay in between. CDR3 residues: CASRLQGADTQYF. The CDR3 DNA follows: TGTGCCAGTAGACTCCAGGGTGCAGATACGCAGTATTTT. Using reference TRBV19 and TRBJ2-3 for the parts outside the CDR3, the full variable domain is DGGITQSPKYLFRKEGQNVTLSCEQNLNHDAMYWYRQDPGQGLRLIYYSQIVNDFQKGDIAEGYSVSREKKESFPLTVTSAQKNPTAFYLCASRLQGADTQYFGPGTRLTVL.

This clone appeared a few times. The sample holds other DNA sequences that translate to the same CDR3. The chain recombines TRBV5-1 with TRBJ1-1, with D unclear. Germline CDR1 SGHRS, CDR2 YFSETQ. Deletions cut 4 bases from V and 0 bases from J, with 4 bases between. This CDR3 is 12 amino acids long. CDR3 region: CASSGLNTEAFF. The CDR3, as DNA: TGCGCCAGCAGCGGGCTGAACACTGAAGCTTTCTTT. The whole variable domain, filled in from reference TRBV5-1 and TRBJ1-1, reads KAGVTQTPRYLIKTRGQQVTLSCSPISGHRSVSWYQQTPGQGLQFLFEYFSETQRNKGNFPGRFSGRQFSNSRSEMNVSTLELGDSALYLCASSGLNTEAFFGQGTRLTVV.